The clone carrying this TCR beta chain was observed at least ten times. The antigen is not known. The data were taken from a study of spatial heterogeneity in lung cancer. In the study overall: Detected sequences consistently included more beta-chain ones than alpha-chain ones.

The V gene end was trimmed by 2 bases and the J gene end by 2 bases; junction bases not matched to a gene: 5. CDR1 SGDLS and CDR2 YYNGEE come from the germline V gene. The CDR3 has 16 amino acids. Time point: sample taken at primary tumor resection. Whole RNA came from tumor, nontumor lung or frozen PBMC and was sequenced without being sorted. Every TCR cDNA molecule carried a tag that served as a unique molecular identifier. MiXCR was run by TCRdb on the 5' RACE reads, yielding one entry per CDR3 protein. This sample has around 87,000 distinct CDR3 sequences; more than 10% occur once, and the top ten carry about 38%. Study-wide findings and caveats: Blood carried ubiquitous expanded tumor TCRs more at resection than follow-up.

The TCR was taken from a male donor with early-stage non-small cell lung cancer. The chain employs TRBV9 and TRBJ2-3, with 10 bases identical to TRBD2. The specimen comprised PBMCs, sampled at surgery. The CDR3 region is CASSVHLAGATDTQYF. Written as DNA, the CDR3 is TGTGCCAGCAGCGTCCATCTAGCGGGGGCCACAGATACGCAGTATTTT.